This is a list of T cell receptor beta chains from one sample in a study of T-cell reconstitution after alpha-beta-depleted transplantation in children. A single record per CDR3 protein comes from TCRdb applying MiXCR to the PCR reads. The table records 300,000 to 350,000 distinct CDR3 sequences, about a sixth of them present only once. This sample comprised PBMCs, mostly from graft donor cells, obtained 360 days after TCRalphabeta/CD19-depleted stem cell transplant. The origin of the receptors is a male patient aged 2 to 10 who had a stem cell transplant for acute lymphoblastic leukemia, so the T cells may come from the graft donor. The CDR3 runs from the conserved cysteine through the conserved F or W. The D gene is left open where the match is weak. For some rows the clone size is stated as once, few or many, or as a class when expanded; others skip it.

d_gene,abundance,len,v_gene,j_gene,CDR3aa,CDR3nt
TRBD1,.,15,TRBV7-8,TRBJ1-2,CASSLPDRPNYGYTF,TGTGCCAGCAGCTTACCGGACAGGCCTAACTATGGCTACACCTTC
TRBD2,.,18,TRBV9,TRBJ2-7,CASSVGIWTSGRGDEQYF,TGTGCCAGCAGCGTAGGGATCTGGACTAGCGGGAGAGGGGACGAGCAGTACTTC
.,many,14,TRBV7-9,TRBJ1-1,CASSLDSPNTEAFF,TGTGCCAGCAGCTTAGACTCTCCGAACACTGAAGCTTTCTTT
.,few,17,TRBV4-2,TRBJ2-1,CASSPFGAGGDDNEQFF,TGTGCCAGCAGCCCATTTGGGGCGGGTGGTGATGACAATGAGCAGTTCTTC
.,few,15,TRBV2,TRBJ2-7,CASSEVETTDYEQYF,TGTGCCAGCAGTGAAGTTGAGACTACAGACTACGAGCAGTACTTC
.,few,19,TRBV28,TRBJ2-3,CASSSQWGRQGGSTDTQYF,TGTGCCAGCAGTTCCCAATGGGGAAGACAGGGAGGATCAACAGATACGCAGTATTTT
.,.,13,TRBV20-1,TRBJ1-5,CSAKATSNQPQHF,TGCAGTGCTAAAGCTACGAGCAATCAGCCCCAGCATTTT
TRBD1,many,15,TRBV5-1,TRBJ2-1,CASSQGQVTMNEQFF,TGCGCCAGCAGTCAAGGACAGGTAACGATGAATGAGCAGTTCTTC
TRBD1,many,14,TRBV20-1,TRBJ1-2,CSARQDRGSYGYTF,TGCAGTGCCCGTCAAGACAGGGGGAGCTATGGCTACACCTTC
.,few,13,TRBV4-1,TRBJ2-5,CASSQVSAETQYF,TGCGCCAGCAGCCAAGTTAGCGCTGAGACCCAGTACTTC
.,.,15,TRBV5-1,TRBJ1-5,CASSPSGISAGPQHF,TGCGCCAGCAGCCCGAGTGGGATATCTGCAGGGCCCCAGCATTTT
.,.,16,TRBV12-3/TRBV12-4,TRBJ2-6,CASRIRGYVGANVLTF,TGTGCCAGCAGAATCAGAGGGTATGTTGGGGCCAACGTCCTGACTTTC
TRBD2,many,15,TRBV28,TRBJ2-7,CASSPIAGVNYEQYF,TGTGCCAGCAGCCCGATAGCGGGAGTCAACTACGAGCAGTACTTC
.,.,14,TRBV10-3,TRBJ1-4,CAISASGPGEKLFF,TGTGCCATCAGTGCCTCAGGCCCTGGGGAAAAACTGTTTTTT
TRBD2,.,19,TRBV19,TRBJ2-1,CASSNLFRGFGRDYNEQFF,TGTGCCAGTAGTAATCTTTTCCGGGGTTTCGGGAGGGACTACAATGAGCAGTTCTTC
.,.,14,TRBV2,TRBJ1-5,CASSVGNSNQPQHF,TGTGCCAGCAGTGTGGGGAATAGCAATCAGCCCCAGCATTTT
.,.,19,TRBV4-3,TRBJ2-1,CASSQDAHTVASGYNEQFF,TGCGCCAGCAGCCAAGATGCCCACACTGTGGCAAGCGGGTACAATGAGCAGTTCTTC
TRBD2,few,16,TRBV3-1,TRBJ2-1,CASSQDQGLAGGEQFF,TGTGCCAGCAGCCAAGATCAAGGTCTAGCGGGAGGTGAGCAGTTCTTC
TRBD1,.,15,TRBV5-1,TRBJ2-7,CASSFVGTGRGEQYF,TGCGCCAGCAGCTTCGTCGGGACAGGGCGTGGCGAGCAGTACTTC
.,few,15,TRBV4-2,TRBJ2-1,CASSQTPLGHNEQFF,TGTGCCAGCAGCCAGACCCCTCTAGGGCACAATGAGCAGTTCTTC
.,few,18,TRBV20-1,TRBJ1-5,CSARDLTSGDYSNQPQHF,TGCAGTGCTAGAGATCTGACCTCAGGGGATTATAGCAATCAGCCCCAGCATTTT
TRBD2,many,16,TRBV5-1,TRBJ2-2,CASSLVTSGSIGELFF,TGCGCCAGCAGCTTGGTCACTAGCGGGAGTATCGGGGAGCTGTTTTTT
.,.,15,TRBV3-1,TRBJ2-7,CASSPTSAILGEQYF,TGTGCCAGCAGCCCCACCAGCGCAATTCTCGGGGAGCAGTACTTC
.,.,17,TRBV18,TRBJ2-3,CASSPPLGVEGTDTQYF,TGTGCCAGCTCACCACCGTTAGGGGTTGAAGGCACAGATACGCAGTATTTT
.,few,14,TRBV5-1,TRBJ2-7,CASSLEGWGDEQYF,TGCGCCAGCAGCTTGGAGGGTTGGGGGGACGAGCAGTACTTC
TRBD2,.,16,TRBV28,TRBJ2-7,CASSAGPLAGVYEQYF,TGTGCCAGCAGCGCCGGCCCCCTAGCGGGAGTTTACGAGCAGTACTTC
.,.,15,TRBV18,TRBJ2-5,CASSPWPTGRETQYF,TGTGCCAGCTCACCTTGGCCGACAGGGAGGGAGACCCAGTACTTC
.,.,13,TRBV12-3/TRBV12-4,TRBJ2-7,CASLTRTSYEQYF,TGTGCCAGTCTGACCCGTACCTCCTACGAGCAGTACTTC
.,many,15,TRBV10-3,TRBJ2-7,CAIRRDHSSSYEQYF,TGTGCCATCAGGAGGGACCATTCCAGCTCCTACGAGCAGTACTTC
TRBD2,.,18,TRBV4-3,TRBJ2-3,CASSQDQGLAGGPGTQYF,TGCGCCAGCAGCCAAGATCAAGGACTAGCGGGAGGGCCGGGTACGCAGTATTTT